The 18 T cell receptor beta chains below come from one sample, sequenced in a study of tumor-infiltrating lymphocytes in primary liver carcinoma. A constant-region primer primed TCR beta cDNA synthesis from 450 to 550 ng of total RNA. Sequencing libraries for TCR beta derived from three nested multiplex PCR rounds that used slightly modified ARM-PCR. Use of TRBV1-TRBV30 forward primers with a C-beta reverse primer characterized the first two PCR rounds, which lasted about 9 cycles each. TCRdb reprocessed the multiplex PCR reads via MiXCR and lists one record per CDR3 protein. This table holds fewer than 250,000 distinct CDR3 sequences, approximately 86% found once. Between about 18 and 33 mg of unsorted bulk tissue served as the source from which RNA and DNA were co-extracted. Sequencing was done on a sample of tumor tissue from primary liver carcinoma. The receptors were sampled from a man aged 35 to 55 with primary liver carcinoma and hepatitis B virus infection.

As concerns this clonotype: The junction departs from the called germline gene at one end, perhaps through a read error. The chain is built from TRBV11-2 and TRBJ2-6, with D possibly being TRBD1 or TRBD2 (5 bases each). This CDR3 region has 15 residues. The V gene's germline CDR1 is SGHAT and CDR2 FQNNGV. The CDR3 DNA reads TGTGCCATTCAGCGGCCGCGCTCTGGGGCCAAGGTCCTGACTTTC. Its translation is CAIQRPRSGAKVLTF. Full variable domain (rest looked up from reference TRBV11-2 and TRBJ2-6): EAGVAQSPRYKIIEKRQSVAFWCNPISGHATLYWYQQILGQGPKLLIQFQNNGVVDDSQLPKDRFSAERLKGVDSTLKIQPAKLEDSAVYLCAIQRPRSGAKVLTFGAGSRLTVL.

Note on this clonotype: At one end, the junction sequence differs from germline, possibly due to a read error. This sequence joins TRBV29-1 and TRBJ2-5; D perhaps matches TRBD2 (6 bases). Germline loops: CDR1 SQVTM, CDR2 ANQGSEA. The CDR3 length is 15 residues. The CDR3: CSTGLPGEDQGTQYF. The DNA for the CDR3 is TGCAGCACTGGCCTCCCGGGGGAGGATCAAGGGACCCAGTACTTC.

As regards this clonotype: Germline and junction disagree at one end, which may indicate a read error. The rearrangement uses TRBV11-1 and TRBJ2-7; D is perhaps TRBD2 (5 bases). The CDR3 contains 17 residues. The germline V gene has CDR1 SGHAT and CDR2 FQDESV (reference sequence). CDR3 in DNA: TGTGCCAACAGCTTAGGGCCGGCGGGTGAAAGCTCCTGCGAGCAGTGCTTC. Translation: CANSLGPAGESSCEQCF.

This clonotype is a singleton in its sample. This likely comes from a read error, as the CDR3 has no conserved phenylalanine or tryptophan at its end. The DNA is left out, because the CDR3 cannot be placed on it with certainty; the CDR3 is given as TCRdb lists it. V usage is TRBV11-2 and J usage is TRBJ1-4; whether TRBD1, the table's D call, matches the DNA was not checked. Germline-derived CDR1 and CDR2 are SGHAT and FQNNGV. The CDR3 numbers 14 amino acids, ends counted. This CDR3 is CANSLGQGAEKLFL.

Of note for this clonotype: Compared with germline, one end of the junction differs, possibly owing to a read error. The chain recombines TRBV12-3 or TRBV12-4 with TRBJ2-7; D is unclear. CDR3 length: 12 amino acids. DNA for the CDR3: TGTGTCAGCAGTTTGGAACACTACGAGCGGTACTTC. Protein sequence: CVSSLEHYERYF.

For this clonotype: One junction end does not reproduce the germline sequence, and a read error may be involved. The rearrangement joins TRBV11-2 to TRBJ2-7; 7 nucleotides line up with TRBD2. The CDR3 extends over 16 amino acids. Germline values: CDR1 SGHAT, CDR2 FQNNGV. CDR3 DNA: TGTGCCAGTAGCTCCCTACTCGCGGGAGTGATCTACGAGCAGTGCTTC. As protein: CASSSLLAGVIYEQCF.

The chain recombines TRBV10-3 with TRBJ2-7; TRBD2 aligns across 8 bases. The J segment lost 4 bases and the V segment lost 4 bases, leaving 12 bases of the junction unmatched. Germline V lookup: CDR1 ENHRY, CDR2 SYGVKD. The CDR3 is made up of 16 amino acids. The CDR3 nucleotides are TGTGCCATCAGTGGGACTAACGGGAGGGAACCTTACGAGCAGTACTTC. It is translated as CAISGTNGREPYEQYF.

This clonotype was seen a single time. At one end the junction does not follow the germline gene, possibly because of a read error. The chain's CDR3 is CPSSEYGAASGSTDTQYF. The CDR3 coding sequence is TGTCCCAGCAGTGAGTACGGAGCGGCAAGCGGGAGCACAGATACGCAGTATTTT. V and J are TRBV7-3 and TRBJ2-3, with a possible D match to TRBD2 (6 bases). Germline V lookup: CDR1 SGHTA, CDR2 FQGTGA. The CDR3 is 18 amino acids.

As regards this clonotype: A read error is possible here, since a much larger clone lies one base away. The chain couples TRBV5-1 to TRBJ2-2; D remains ambiguous. The CDR3 totals 12 residues. The V gene's germline CDR1 is SGHRS and CDR2 YFSETQ. The CDR3 bases are TGCGCCAGCAGTTTTTACACCAGGGAGCTGTTTTTT. This sequence encodes CASSFYTRELFF.

The rearrangement joins TRBV6-1 to TRBJ2-1; D uncertain. Germline CDR1 is MNHNS and CDR2 is SASEGT. Trimming removed 0 bases from V and 6 bases from J, with 18 bases in between. The CDR3 spans 17 residues. Written as DNA, the CDR3 is TGTGCCAGCAGTGAAGCGCCAAGCACGAGGTCAATCAATGAGCAGTTCTTC. Its translation: CASSEAPSTRSINEQFF.

The chain is built from TRBV6-2 or TRBV6-3 and TRBJ2-1, with D possibly TRBD2 on 5 matching bases. Trimming cost V 8 bases and J 5 bases, with 19 bases left between them. The CDR3 length is 15 residues. Germline CDR1 and CDR2: MNHEY and SVGEGT. The CDR3 reads CASLQSGSADNEQFF. The CDR3 nucleotides are TGTGCCAGCTTACAAAGTGGGAGTGCCGACAATGAGCAGTTCTTC.

Regarding this clonotype: A read error may produce the germline difference seen at one junction end. The J gene is TRBJ2-1, the V gene TRBV10-1, with D perhaps TRBD1 (5 bases). The CDR3 spans 15 residues. Germline CDR1 WNHNN, CDR2 SYGVQD (reference sequence). The CDR3 spells CASSELAGQYNEHFF. CDR3 bases: TGCGCCAGCAGTGAGTTGGCAGGGCAATACAATGAGCATTTCTTC.

Points on this clonotype: One end of the junction is discordant with germline, which a read error may explain. The chain carries TRBV6-5 and TRBJ2-5; D tentatively fits TRBD1 or TRBD2 (6 bases each). The CDR3 loop spans 13 amino acids. CDR1 and CDR2 from the germline V gene are MNHEY and SVGAGI. For the CDR3, the DNA is TGTGCCAGCAGTTATCCGGGGGCGGAGACCCAGCACTTC. It specifies CASSYPGAETQHF.

In its sample, this clonotype was seen once. In this CDR3 the conserved last residue, phenylalanine or tryptophan, is missing, so a read error is likely. The V and J genes are TRBV6-2 or TRBV6-3 and TRBJ2-3; 7 bases line up with TRBD2. Germline CDR1 reads MNHEY; CDR2 reads SVGEGT. The length of the CDR3 is 16 residues. Here the CDR3 reads CASSYDKAGVGDTQYS. The CDR3 DNA follows: TGTGCCAGTAGTTACGACAAGGCGGGAGTAGGTGATACGCAGTATTCT.

The chain links TRBV5-6 to TRBJ1-5; no reliable D call. The CDR3 extends over 12 amino acids. V lost 0 bases and J lost 6, with 4 bases in between. From germline, CDR1 is SGHDT and CDR2 YYEEEE. The chain's CDR3 is CASSLVIQPQHF. CDR3 DNA: TGTGCCAGCAGCTTGGTGATTCAGCCCCAGCATTTT.

As to this clonotype: The CDR3 does not end in the conserved phenylalanine or tryptophan, so this is likely a read error. CDR3 in amino acids: CASSLASPGEQYS. For the CDR3, the DNA is TGTGCCAGCAGCCTCGCCTCACCAGGCGAGCAGTACTCC. The V and J genes are TRBV5-4 and TRBJ2-7; D not certain. Deletions cut 4 bases from V and 6 bases from J, with 14 bases between. The CDR3 sequence is 13 residues long. CDR1 and CDR2 from the germline V gene are SGHNT and YYREEE (reference sequence).

As to this clonotype: Since no conserved phenylalanine or tryptophan closes the CDR3, a read error is the likely cause. The J gene is TRBJ2-1, the V gene TRBV29-1, with D perhaps TRBD1 (6 bases). Germline V gene sequence: CDR1 SQVTM, CDR2 ANQGSEA. V gave up 8 bases and J gave up 0 bases, with 17 bases separating them. The CDR3 runs to 15 residues. For the CDR3, the DNA is TGCAGCTCCACTGAGACACAGGGCTCCTACAATGAGCAGTTCTTA. Its protein is CSSTETQGSYNEQFL.

Worth noting for this clonotype: No conserved phenylalanine or tryptophan is present at the end of the CDR3, so a read error is the likely explanation. This chain joins TRBV6-2 or TRBV6-3 and TRBJ2-1, with TRBD1 matching over 9 bases. CDR3 size: 16 residues. The germline gives CDR1 MNHEY, CDR2 SVGEGT. CDR3 in DNA: TGTGCCAGCAATCCGCCGGGACAGGGCTCCTACAAAGAGCAGTTCCTC. The encoded protein is CASNPPGQGSYKEQFL.